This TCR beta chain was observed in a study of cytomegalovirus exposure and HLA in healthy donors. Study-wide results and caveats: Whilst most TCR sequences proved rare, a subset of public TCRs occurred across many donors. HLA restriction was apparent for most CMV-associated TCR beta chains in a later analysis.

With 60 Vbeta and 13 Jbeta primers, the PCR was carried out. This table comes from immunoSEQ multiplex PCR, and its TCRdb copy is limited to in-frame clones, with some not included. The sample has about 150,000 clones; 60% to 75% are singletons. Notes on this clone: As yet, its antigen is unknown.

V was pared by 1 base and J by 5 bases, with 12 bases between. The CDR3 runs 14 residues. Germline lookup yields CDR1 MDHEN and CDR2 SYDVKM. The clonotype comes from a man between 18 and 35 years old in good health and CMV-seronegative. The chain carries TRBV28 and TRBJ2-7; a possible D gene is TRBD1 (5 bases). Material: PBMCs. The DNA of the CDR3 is TGTGCCAGCAGTTTATTTGGACACCAGAACGAGCAGTACGTC. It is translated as CASSLFGHQNEQYV.